This T cell receptor (delta chain) was profiled in a study of gamma-delta chains in newborns, infants, children. Study-wide context: Microbial exposure reportedly drives polyclonal innate γδ T cell expansion after birth.

TCRdb used CATT to re-call clones from the reads. The data hold about 6,900 delta-chain clones, with over 2% observed a single time. On this clone: A much larger clone differs from this one at a single base, so this may be a read error.

The specimen sequenced was blood. The receptor's source is a child who was a newborn, infant or young child, either healthy, febrile or measles-vaccinated (not recorded which).

The CDR3 loop reads CALGEPLPPGIAPPSWDTRQMFF. CDR3 nucleotide sequence: TGTGCTCTTGGGGAACCCCTTCCCCCGGGGATAGCGCCCCCCTCCTGGGACACCCGACAGATGTTTTTC. The chain combines TRDV1 with TRDJ3; tentative D call: TRDD3 (7 bases). Germline lookup yields CDR1 TSWWSYY and CDR2 QGS. V was clipped by 1 base and J by 0 bases, with 25 bases between them. The CDR3 extends over 23 amino acids.